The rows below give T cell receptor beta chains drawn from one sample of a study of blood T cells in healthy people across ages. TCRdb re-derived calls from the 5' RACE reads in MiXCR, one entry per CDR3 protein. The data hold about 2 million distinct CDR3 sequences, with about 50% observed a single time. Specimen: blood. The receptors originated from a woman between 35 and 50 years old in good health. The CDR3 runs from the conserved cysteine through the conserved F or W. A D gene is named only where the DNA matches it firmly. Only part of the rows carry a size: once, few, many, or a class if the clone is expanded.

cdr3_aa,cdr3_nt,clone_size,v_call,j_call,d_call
CASSQESLAGGLHNEQFF,TGTGCCAGCAGCCAAGAGTCACTAGCGGGGGGGCTCCACAATGAGCAGTTCTTC,.,TRBV3-1,TRBJ2-1,TRBD2
CSARRVDRDTDTQYF,TGCAGTGCTAGAAGGGTGGACAGGGACACAGATACGCAGTATTTT,.,TRBV20-1,TRBJ2-3,TRBD1
CASSVDVRRETQYF,TGTGCCAGCAGCGTAGATGTTCGGCGAGAGACCCAGTACTTC,.,TRBV7-2,TRBJ2-5,.
CSVEDRDGDTEAFF,TGCAGTGTCGAGGACAGGGATGGGGACACTGAAGCTTTCTTT,.,TRBV20-1,TRBJ1-1,TRBD1
CASSSWGDEQFF,TGTGCCAGCAGTTCTTGGGGAGATGAGCAGTTCTTC,.,TRBV28,TRBJ2-1,.
CASSPWARSYGYTF,TGTGCCAGCAGCCCGTGGGCGAGGAGTTATGGCTACACCTTC,.,TRBV5-6,TRBJ1-2,.
CASSESASGITDTQYF,TGTGCCAGCAGTGAATCCGCCAGCGGAATCACAGATACGCAGTATTTT,.,TRBV25-1,TRBJ2-3,.
CSVDGWTGGTEQYF,TGCAGCGTTGATGGGTGGACAGGGGGCACCGAGCAGTACTTC,.,TRBV29-1,TRBJ2-7,TRBD1
CASSFRRVNLGTF,TGTGCCAGCAGTTTTAGACGGGTAAACCTTGGCACCTTC,once,TRBV12-3/TRBV12-4,TRBJ1-2,.
CASSRQGQPNQETQYF,TGTGCCAGCAGTCGACAGGGACAACCCAACCAAGAGACCCAGTACTTC,.,TRBV28,TRBJ2-5,TRBD1
CASSLRPGRVPAFRFGNSPLHF,TGTGCCAGCAGTCTGCGTCCGGGGAGGGTACCGGCCTTCCGATTTGGTAATTCGCCCCTCCACTTT,.,TRBV28,TRBJ1-6,.
CASKAGGLNTEAFF,TGTGCCAGCAAGGCAGGGGGCCTAAACACTGAAGCTTTCTTT,once,TRBV6-5,TRBJ1-1,TRBD1
CASSLDRERTYEQYF,TGTGCCAGCAGCTTAGACAGGGAGCGAACCTACGAGCAGTACTTC,.,TRBV11-2,TRBJ2-7,.
CSAPRSYSNYGYTF,TGCAGTGCTCCCCGATCATACTCAAACTATGGCTACACCTTC,.,TRBV20-1,TRBJ1-2,.
CASRGSGRDTDTQYF,TGTGCCAGCAGAGGTAGCGGGAGGGACACAGATACGCAGTATTTT,.,TRBV12-3/TRBV12-4,TRBJ2-3,TRBD2
CAISELAGGPFVGEQFF,TGTGCCATCAGTGAACTAGCGGGGGGGCCGTTTGTCGGTGAGCAGTTCTTC,.,TRBV10-3,TRBJ2-1,TRBD2
CASGLDPAVRTDTQYF,TGTGCTAGTGGTTTGGACCCTGCAGTACGGACAGATACGCAGTATTTT,few,TRBV12-5,TRBJ2-3,.
CASSIAGAALWAFF,TGTGCCAGTAGTATCGCAGGGGCAGCTCTGTGGGCTTTCTTT,.,TRBV19,TRBJ1-1,.
CASSLADSSYEQYF,TGCGCCAGCAGCTTGGCCGACAGCTCCTACGAGCAGTACTTC,many,TRBV5-1,TRBJ2-7,.
CSVEDQGAYGYTF,TGCAGCGTTGAAGATCAGGGGGCCTATGGCTACACCTTC,.,TRBV29-1,TRBJ1-2,TRBD1
CASSLLRSTTDTQYF,TGTGCCAGCAGTTTACTCAGGTCGACCACAGATACGCAGTATTTT,.,TRBV27,TRBJ2-3,.
CASSSARGNPKETQYF,TGTGCCAGCAGTTCTGCGCGGGGGAATCCCAAGGAGACCCAGTACTTC,.,TRBV27,TRBJ2-5,TRBD2
CSANQGGGLIGYTF,TGCAGTGCTAATCAGGGAGGGGGGCTAATCGGCTACACCTTC,.,TRBV20-1,TRBJ1-2,.
CSVDVDNTDTQYF,TGCAGCGTTGATGTAGACAACACAGATACGCAGTATTTT,few,TRBV29-1,TRBJ2-3,.
CATRTGAASPYEQYF,TGTGCCACCAGGACAGGGGCGGCTAGTCCCTACGAGCAGTACTTC,.,TRBV15,TRBJ2-7,TRBD1
CSAGDRGLETQYF,TGCAGTGCTGGAGACAGGGGGCTGGAGACCCAGTACTTC,.,TRBV20-1,TRBJ2-5,TRBD1
CASIQDGSSYNEQFF,TGTGCCAGCATCCAGGACGGCAGCTCCTACAATGAGCAGTTCTTC,.,TRBV27,TRBJ2-1,.
CASSYWYRGTGIRTYEQYF,TGTGCCAGCAGTTACTGGTACAGGGGAACTGGAATAAGGACCTACGAGCAGTACTTC,.,TRBV6-2/TRBV6-3,TRBJ2-7,TRBD1
CASSSHMTAELDGYTF,TGTGCCAGCAGTTCCCACATGACAGCAGAGTTAGATGGCTACACCTTC,.,TRBV6-6,TRBJ1-2,.
CASSRVGDSNYGYTF,TGCGCCAGCAGCCGAGTAGGGGACTCAAACTATGGCTACACCTTC,.,TRBV4-3,TRBJ1-2,.
CASSYEGETQYF,TGTGCCAGCAGTTATGAAGGGGAGACCCAGTACTTC,many,TRBV6-6,TRBJ2-5,.
CAISVDPGQGIGEQYF,TGTGCCATCAGCGTTGATCCGGGACAGGGAATAGGCGAGCAGTACTTC,.,TRBV10-3,TRBJ2-7,TRBD1
CASSLIIRGEKQFF,TGTGCCAGCAGCTTAATTATTCGGGGGGAGAAGCAGTTCTTC,.,TRBV7-2,TRBJ2-1,TRBD2
CASSLDGTEGETQYF,TGTGCCAGCAGCTTAGACGGTACAGAGGGGGAGACCCAGTACTTC,few,TRBV11-2,TRBJ2-5,.
CASSVASRGGYTF,TGTGCCAGCAGCGTAGCCAGTCGTGGGGGCTACACCTTC,.,TRBV9,TRBJ1-2,.
CASSLPGRGDLEQFF,TGTGCCAGCAGTCTCCCGGGACGGGGAGATCTCGAGCAGTTCTTC,.,TRBV12-3/TRBV12-4,TRBJ2-1,.
CASSRHGEGGGTDTQYF,TGCGCCAGCAGCCGGCATGGGGAGGGCGGGGGGACAGATACGCAGTATTTT,.,TRBV4-1,TRBJ2-3,TRBD2
CASSFNRGPTDTQYF,TGTGCCAGCAGTTTTAACCGGGGACCGACAGATACGCAGTATTTT,.,TRBV12-3/TRBV12-4,TRBJ2-3,.
CASSFDSENQPQHF,TGTGCCAGCAGCTTCGATTCCGAAAATCAGCCCCAGCATTTT,.,TRBV7-9,TRBJ1-5,.
CASSSPTSLAGEGEKLFF,TGTGCCAGCAGCTCCCCGACCTCCCTAGCAGGGGAAGGGGAAAAACTGTTTTTT,.,TRBV7-9,TRBJ1-4,.
CATNSGGNEQFF,TGTGCCACCAACAGTGGGGGCAATGAGCAGTTCTTC,.,TRBV24-1,TRBJ2-1,.
CSARDPSSGANVLTF,TGCAGTGCTAGGGATCCAAGCTCTGGGGCCAACGTCCTGACTTTC,.,TRBV20-1,TRBJ2-6,.
CASKAGTGSSGANVLTF,TGTGCCAGCAAAGCCGGGACAGGGAGCTCTGGGGCCAACGTCCTGACTTTC,.,TRBV2,TRBJ2-6,TRBD1
CASSYLGQPYNEQFF,TGTGCCAGCAGTTACCTTGGCCAGCCCTACAATGAGCAGTTCTTC,.,TRBV6-6,TRBJ2-1,.
CASSGLEGAEAFF,TGTGCCAGCAGCGGGCTCGAGGGGGCAGAAGCTTTCTTT,.,TRBV7-9,TRBJ1-1,TRBD1
CSVRSADSYEQYF,TGCAGCGTTCGCTCGGCTGATTCCTACGAGCAGTACTTC,many,TRBV29-1,TRBJ2-7,.
CSARSWGVRETQFF,TGCAGTGCAAGATCCTGGGGGGTCCGGGAGACCCAGTTCTTC,.,TRBV20-1,TRBJ2-1,.
CASSVRGSGEQFF,TGTGCCAGCAGCGTCAGGGGGTCGGGCGAGCAGTTCTTC,once,TRBV7-2,TRBJ2-1,TRBD1
CASGLFYEQFF,TGTGCCTCGGGACTTTTCTATGAGCAGTTCTTC,.,TRBV6-2/TRBV6-3,TRBJ2-1,.
CSARGGGPSNQPQHF,TGCAGTGCTAGAGGTGGGGGGCCTAGCAATCAGCCCCAGCATTTT,.,TRBV20-1,TRBJ1-5,.
CASSRRDRADQPQHF,TGTGCCAGCAGCCGCCGGGACAGGGCTGATCAGCCCCAGCATTTT,.,TRBV7-9,TRBJ1-5,TRBD1
CASDRERETQYF,TGTGCCAGCGACAGGGAACGAGAGACCCAGTACTTC,.,TRBV2,TRBJ2-5,TRBD1
CASSLVTQRTDTQYF,TGCGCCAGCAGCTTGGTGACACAGAGGACAGATACGCAGTATTTT,.,TRBV5-1,TRBJ2-3,.
CASTIREQFYEQYF,TGTGCCAGCACCATCCGGGAACAGTTCTACGAGCAGTACTTC,.,TRBV6-6,TRBJ2-7,.
CASSLSPASGRTDTQYF,TGCGCCAGCAGCTTGTCGCCGGCTAGCGGGAGGACAGATACGCAGTATTTT,once,TRBV5-1,TRBJ2-3,TRBD2
CATRRTGRGVNQPQHF,TGTGCCACCAGACGCACGGGGCGCGGGGTCAATCAGCCCCAGCATTTT,.,TRBV15,TRBJ1-5,.